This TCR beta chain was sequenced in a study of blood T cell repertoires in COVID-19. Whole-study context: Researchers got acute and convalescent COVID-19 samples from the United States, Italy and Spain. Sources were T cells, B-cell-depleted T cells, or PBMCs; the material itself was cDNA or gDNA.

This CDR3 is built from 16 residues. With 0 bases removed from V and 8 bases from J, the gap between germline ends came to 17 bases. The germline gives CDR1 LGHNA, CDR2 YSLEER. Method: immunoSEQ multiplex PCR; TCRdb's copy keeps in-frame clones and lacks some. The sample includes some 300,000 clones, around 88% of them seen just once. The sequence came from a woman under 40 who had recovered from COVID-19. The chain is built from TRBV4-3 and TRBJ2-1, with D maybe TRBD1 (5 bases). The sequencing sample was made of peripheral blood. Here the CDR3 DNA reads TGCGCCAGCAGCCAAGATAAAAATAAGGGGTGGCATGAGCAGTTCTTC. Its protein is CASSQDKNKGWHEQFF.